This is a list of T cell receptor beta chains from one sample in a study of post-analysis software for immune sequencing data. TCRdb re-analysed the PCR reads in MiXCR, keeping a single row per CDR3 protein. The table has approximately 630,000 distinct CDR3 sequences, about 60% seen once. The sequenced material came from blood. Source of these receptors: a girl between 2 and 10 years old with multiple sclerosis. Each CDR3 is given without its conserved first and last residue. Expanded clones are given a class, and other clones once, few, many or no size at all.

j_gene,abundance,v_gene,CDR3aa
TRBJ2-3,-,TRBV5-1,ASSLTAPSTDTQY
TRBJ2-1,few,TRBV4-2,ASSQDLAGPYNEQF
TRBJ2-7,few,TRBV5-1,ASSLVGGASYEQY
TRBJ2-5,-,TRBV4-3,ASSTDRAGKTQY
TRBJ1-2,-,TRBV15,ATAPNGVNYGYT
TRBJ1-5,few,TRBV29-1,SVEGEGNQPQH
TRBJ2-6,-,TRBV15,ATSRLSSAGANVLT
TRBJ2-7,few,TRBV6-5,ASKREVPSYEQY
TRBJ1-2,few,TRBV29-1,SVGPGVERYGYT
TRBJ1-2,-,TRBV5-1,ASSLAGEGHGYT
TRBJ1-1,-,TRBV28,ASSLLGWVGAF
TRBJ2-3,few,TRBV7-2,ASSVLGASTDTQY
TRBJ2-1,few,TRBV4-2,ASSTPQSGRGGNEQF
TRBJ2-7,-,TRBV5-1,ASSLRGSKTYEQY
TRBJ1-6,once,TRBV7-2,ASSLGDRAWLELFTPLH
TRBJ1-2,once,TRBV30,AWISPSDGYT
TRBJ1-1,-,TRBV12-3/TRBV12-4,ASRPGLGNTEAF
TRBJ1-5,-,TRBV6-5,ASSPDRGQQPQH
TRBJ2-1,-,TRBV5-1,ASSPVWPGDNEQF
TRBJ1-2,-,TRBV5-1,ASSLMDLAGDGYT
TRBJ2-7,few,TRBV6-1,ASSDEPEYEQY
TRBJ1-2,-,TRBV12-3/TRBV12-4,ASSLSGGFGYT
-,-,TRBV29-1,SVDRQGTETQY
TRBJ2-1,-,TRBV29-1,SVMDRFYNEQF
TRBJ2-3,-,TRBV4-2,ASSQGVGAGTDTQY
-,-,TRBV11-2,ASSPYRGTKNIQY
TRBJ1-2,-,TRBV5-1,ASSFGSSTRSGGYT
-,many,TRBV11-2,ASSLGGTQY
TRBJ2-3,-,TRBV20-1,SAIGPSTDTQY